The rows below give T cell receptor beta chains drawn from one sample of a study of CD8+ T cells in alopecia areata. Using immunoSEQ multiplex PCR, the repertoire was profiled, and TCRdb retains in-frame clones only, with some absent. This sample has 40,000 to 45,000 clones; roughly 92% occur once, and the top ten carry 15% to 20%. The starting material was CD8+ T cells sorted from blood, obtained at week 24, from a patient treated with tofacitinib. The receptors come from a human donor with alopecia areata. CDR3s include the opening cysteine and the closing phenylalanine or tryptophan. D genes are given only for firm matches. Size is omitted from some rows. Given values are once, few, many or a class for expanded clones.

TGTGCCAGCAGCTTAGCCCCGGGGAGGGGGAGCCCCTACGAGCAGTACTTC CASSLAPGRGSPYEQYF TRBV7-9 - - TRBJ2-7
TGTGCCAGCAGCGTAGTCCCTGGGACAGAAGAGACCCAGTACTTC CASSVVPGTEETQYF TRBV7-9 - TRBD1 TRBJ2-5
TGCGCCAGCAGCCCTCTAGCGGCTCTCACAGATACGCAGTATTTT CASSPLAALTDTQYF TRBV4-3 - TRBD2 TRBJ2-3
TGTGCCATCAGTGATCCGGACATGAGCTCTGGAAACACCATATATTTT CAISDPDMSSGNTIYF TRBV10-3 - - TRBJ1-3
TGTGCCAGCAGCCCTGAGGTGGCGGCCTACGAGCAGTACTTC CASSPEVAAYEQYF TRBV7-2 - - TRBJ2-7
TGTGCCAGCAGCTTAGGTGCCTTCTCCTACGAGCAGTACTTC CASSLGAFSYEQYF TRBV11-2 once - TRBJ2-7
TGCGCCAGCAGCCCGTGGACAGTGGGCTGCGAGCAGTACTTC CASSPWTVGCEQYF TRBV5-1 - - TRBJ2-7
TGTGCCAGCAGGGGACAGGGCCAGGGGACTGAAGCTTTCTTT CASRGQGQGTEAFF TRBV6-4 - TRBD1 TRBJ1-1
TGCAGCGTTGAAGTAGCGGGGGGTGAGACCGGGGAGCTGTTTTTT CSVEVAGGETGELFF TRBV29-1 - TRBD2 TRBJ2-2
TGTGCCAGCAGCGCAAGCGGGGGGGCGTACAATGAGCAGTTCTTC CASSASGGAYNEQFF TRBV9 - TRBD2 TRBJ2-1
TGTGCCAGCAGCTTTAGGGGGCCGGGGGATACGCAGTATTTT CASSFRGPGDTQYF TRBV5-4 - TRBD1 TRBJ2-3
TGCGCCAGCAGCTTGTGGACAGGGGTCTACAATGAGCAGTTCTTC CASSLWTGVYNEQFF TRBV5-1 - TRBD1 TRBJ2-1
TGCGCCAGCAGCTTGGGAGAGCTGCCTCTTGACACAGATACGCAGTATTTT CASSLGELPLDTDTQYF TRBV5-1 - - TRBJ2-3
TGTGCCAGCAGCGTAGAGGGGGCTCAAGGCACAGATACGCAGTATTTT CASSVEGAQGTDTQYF TRBV9 - TRBD1 TRBJ2-3
TGTGCCACAATAGCGGGGGCCCCCTACGAGCAGTACTTC CATIAGAPYEQYF TRBV7-9 - TRBD2 TRBJ2-7
TGTGCCAGTAGTATATCTCGCTCCTACAATGAGCAGTTCTTC CASSISRSYNEQFF TRBV19 - - TRBJ2-1
TGTGCCAGCAGACCCAGGGTCCCCTACAATGAGCAGTTCTTC CASRPRVPYNEQFF TRBV28 once - TRBJ2-1
TGTGCCAGCAGCTTTTGGAGGGATGAAGAGACCCAGTACTTC CASSFWRDEETQYF TRBV7-9 - - TRBJ2-5
TGTGCCAGCAGTTCTCCCGACCCGACCCACGAGCAGTACTTC CASSSPDPTHEQYF TRBV28 - - TRBJ2-7
TGTGCCAGCAGCGCTGGGCGGGGTTGGATGGGTACAGATACGCAGTATTTT CASSAGRGWMGTDTQYF TRBV7-3 - - TRBJ2-3
TGCAGCTGTCAGGACAGGGGGGAAGAGCAGTACTTC CSCQDRGEEQYF TRBV29-1 - TRBD1 TRBJ2-7
TGTGCCAGCAGCTTAGCGGTCCCAGCAGCTAGCACAGATACGCAGTATTTT CASSLAVPAASTDTQYF TRBV7-6 - - TRBJ2-3
TGTGCCAGCAGACTAGCGGAACAAGAGACCCAGTACTTC CASRLAEQETQYF TRBV5-4 - TRBD2 TRBJ2-5
TGCGCCAGCAGCCAAGTGGCAAGCGGGGGCTCCTACGAGCAGTACTTC CASSQVASGGSYEQYF TRBV4-1 - TRBD2 TRBJ2-7
TGTGCCAGCAGCCCCCGTATTCAAGGGGATGAGCAGTTCTTC CASSPRIQGDEQFF TRBV5-6 - - TRBJ2-1
TGCAGCGTAGTAGACAGGGGACGCTACGAGCAGTACTTC CSVVDRGRYEQYF TRBV29-1 few TRBD1 TRBJ2-7
TGTGCCAGCAGCGCCGGACAGGGGGATAATGAAAAACTGTTTTTT CASSAGQGDNEKLFF TRBV9 - TRBD1 TRBJ1-4
TGTGCCAGCAGTGAGGACAGCTCTGGGGCCAACGTCCTGACTTTC CASSEDSSGANVLTF TRBV6-4 few - TRBJ2-6
TGTGCCAGCAGCAATCGACTAGCGGGGGGCACAGATACGCAGTATTTT CASSNRLAGGTDTQYF TRBV21-1 - - TRBJ2-3
TGTGCCAGCAGCTCATCCACAGGGTGGAGCGGGGAGCTGTTTTTT CASSSSTGWSGELFF TRBV7-9 - - TRBJ2-2
TGTGCCAGCAGTTTGACCCCGAATGAGCAGTTCTTC CASSLTPNEQFF TRBV6-5 - - TRBJ2-1
TGTGCCAGCAGTTTAGTCGGCCTAGCGGGGGGGATTGGCAAAAACATTCAGTACTTC CASSLVGLAGGIGKNIQYF TRBV27 - TRBD2 TRBJ2-4
TGTGCCAGTAGTATAGATTTCGGACAGGGGAGCTACGAGCAGTACTTC CASSIDFGQGSYEQYF TRBV19 once TRBD1 TRBJ2-7
TGTGCCTGGAGCGCCCTCGTGGGATCTGAAGCTTTCTTT CAWSALVGSEAFF TRBV30 once - TRBJ1-1
TGTGCCAGCAGTTTCGGGGTCACCTCTGGGGCCAACGTCCTGACTTTC CASSFGVTSGANVLTF TRBV28 once - TRBJ2-6
TGTGCCAGCAGCGGACTAGCGGGGGGCACAGATACGCAGTATTTT CASSGLAGGTDTQYF TRBV7-6 - TRBD2 TRBJ2-3
TGCGCCAGCAGCCAAGATCCTAGCGGGGGGGCCGGGGAGCTGTTTTTT CASSQDPSGGAGELFF TRBV4-3 - TRBD2 TRBJ2-2
TGTGCCAGCAGCGCAGAGGTAGCGACAGATACGCAGTATTTT CASSAEVATDTQYF TRBV9 - - TRBJ2-3
TGTGCCAGCAGCCCGCAAGGGACAGGGAACCAAGAGACCCAGTACTTC CASSPQGTGNQETQYF TRBV7-9 - TRBD1 TRBJ2-5
TGTGCCAGCAGTATCACAGGGTTCCCGCAAGAGACCCAGTACTTC CASSITGFPQETQYF TRBV28 - - TRBJ2-5
TGTGCCAGCCGTGCCGTGGCAGGGGGCTTCGCAGATACGCAGTATTTT CASRAVAGGFADTQYF TRBV27 - TRBD1 TRBJ2-3